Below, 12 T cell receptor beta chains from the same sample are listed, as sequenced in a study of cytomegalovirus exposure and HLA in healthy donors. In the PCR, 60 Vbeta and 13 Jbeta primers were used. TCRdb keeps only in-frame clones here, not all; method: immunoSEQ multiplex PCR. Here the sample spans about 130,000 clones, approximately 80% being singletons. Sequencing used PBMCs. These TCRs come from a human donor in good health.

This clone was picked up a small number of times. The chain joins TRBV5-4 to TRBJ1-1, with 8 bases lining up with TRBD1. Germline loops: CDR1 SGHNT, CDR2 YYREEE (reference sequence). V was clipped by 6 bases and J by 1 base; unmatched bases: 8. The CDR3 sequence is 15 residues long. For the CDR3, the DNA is TGTGCCAGCAACCGACAGGGGATAAGGAACACTGAAGCTTTCTTT. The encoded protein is CASNRQGIRNTEAFF.

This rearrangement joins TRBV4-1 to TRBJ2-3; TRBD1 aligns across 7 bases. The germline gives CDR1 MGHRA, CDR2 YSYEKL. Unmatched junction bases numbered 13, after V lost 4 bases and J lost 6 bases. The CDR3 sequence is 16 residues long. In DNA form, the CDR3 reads TGCGCCAGCAGCCTAACCGACAGGGATGTAAGGGATACGCAGTATTTT. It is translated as CASSLTDRDVRDTQYF.

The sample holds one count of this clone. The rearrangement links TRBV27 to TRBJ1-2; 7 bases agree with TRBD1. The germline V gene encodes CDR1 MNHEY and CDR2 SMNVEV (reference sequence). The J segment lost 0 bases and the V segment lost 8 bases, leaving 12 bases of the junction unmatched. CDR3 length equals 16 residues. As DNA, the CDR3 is TGTGCCAGCTCCAGGGGGGCAGGCAAAACTAACTATGGCTACACCTTC. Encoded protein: CASSRGAGKTNYGYTF.

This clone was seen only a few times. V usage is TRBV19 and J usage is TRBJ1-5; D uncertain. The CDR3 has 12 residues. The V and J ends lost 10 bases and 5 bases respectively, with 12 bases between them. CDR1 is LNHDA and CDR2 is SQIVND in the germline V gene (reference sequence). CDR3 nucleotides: TGTGCCACTATGACACCTTATCAGCCCCAGCATTTT. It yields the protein CATMTPYQPQHF.

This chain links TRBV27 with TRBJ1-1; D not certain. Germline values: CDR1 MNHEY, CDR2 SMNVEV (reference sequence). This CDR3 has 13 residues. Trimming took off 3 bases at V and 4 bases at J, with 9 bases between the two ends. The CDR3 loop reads CASSFSGSTEAFF. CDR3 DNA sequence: TGTGCCAGCAGTTTTTCGGGGTCCACTGAAGCTTTCTTT.

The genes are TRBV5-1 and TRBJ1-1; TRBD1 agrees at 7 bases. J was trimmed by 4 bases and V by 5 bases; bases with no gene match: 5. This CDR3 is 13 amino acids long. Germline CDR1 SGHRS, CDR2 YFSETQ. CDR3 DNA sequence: TGCGCCAGCAGTATCCAGGGGGTCACTGAAGCTTTCTTT. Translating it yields CASSIQGVTEAFF.

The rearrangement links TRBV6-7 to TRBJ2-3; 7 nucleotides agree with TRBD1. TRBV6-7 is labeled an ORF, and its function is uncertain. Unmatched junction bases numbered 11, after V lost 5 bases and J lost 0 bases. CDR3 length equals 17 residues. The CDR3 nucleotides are TGTGCCAGCAGTCCAGAGGACAGGCCGAAGAGCACAGATACGCAGTATTTT. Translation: CASSPEDRPKSTDTQYF.

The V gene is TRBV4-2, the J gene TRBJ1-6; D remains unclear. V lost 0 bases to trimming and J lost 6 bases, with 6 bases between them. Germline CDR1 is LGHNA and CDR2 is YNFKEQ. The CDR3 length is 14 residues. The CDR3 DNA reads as TGTGCCAGCAGCCAAGATACCGGTAATTCACCCCTCCACTTT. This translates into CASSQDTGNSPLHF.

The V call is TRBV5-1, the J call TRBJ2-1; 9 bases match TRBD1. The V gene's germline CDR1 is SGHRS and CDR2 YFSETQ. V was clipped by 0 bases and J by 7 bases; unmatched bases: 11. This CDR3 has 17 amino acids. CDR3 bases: TGCGCCAGCAGCTTGGAGGGTCTGGGACAGGGTGGTAATGAGCAGTTCTTC. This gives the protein CASSLEGLGQGGNEQFF.

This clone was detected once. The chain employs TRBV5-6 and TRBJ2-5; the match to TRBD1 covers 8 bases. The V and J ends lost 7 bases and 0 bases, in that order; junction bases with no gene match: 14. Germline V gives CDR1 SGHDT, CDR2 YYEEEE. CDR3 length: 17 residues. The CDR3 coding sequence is TGTGCCAGCTCACGAACAGGGGGATTTCCGAACCAAGAGACCCAGTACTTC. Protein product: CASSRTGGFPNQETQYF.

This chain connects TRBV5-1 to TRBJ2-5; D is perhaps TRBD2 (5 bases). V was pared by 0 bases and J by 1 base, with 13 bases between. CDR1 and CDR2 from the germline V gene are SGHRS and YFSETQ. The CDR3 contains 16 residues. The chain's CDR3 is CASSLGGSGIQETQYF. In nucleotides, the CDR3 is TGCGCCAGCAGCTTGGGGGGTTCGGGGATCCAAGAGACCCAGTACTTC.

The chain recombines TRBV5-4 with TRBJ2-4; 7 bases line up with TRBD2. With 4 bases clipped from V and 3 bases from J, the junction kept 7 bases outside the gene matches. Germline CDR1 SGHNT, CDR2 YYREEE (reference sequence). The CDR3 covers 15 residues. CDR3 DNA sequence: TGTGCCAGCAGCCAAGCGGGATCCGTCAAAAACATTCAGTACTTC. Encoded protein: CASSQAGSVKNIQYF.